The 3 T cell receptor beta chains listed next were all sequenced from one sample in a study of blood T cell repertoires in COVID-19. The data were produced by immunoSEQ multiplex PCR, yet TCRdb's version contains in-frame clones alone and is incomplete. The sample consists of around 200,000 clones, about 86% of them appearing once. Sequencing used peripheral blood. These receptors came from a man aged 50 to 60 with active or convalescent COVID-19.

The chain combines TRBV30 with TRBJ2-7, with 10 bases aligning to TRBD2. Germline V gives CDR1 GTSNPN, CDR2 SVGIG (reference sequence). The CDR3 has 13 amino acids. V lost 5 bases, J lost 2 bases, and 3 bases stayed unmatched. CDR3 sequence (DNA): TGTGCCTGGGCTAGCGGGGGAACCTACGAGCAGTACTTC. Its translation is CAWASGGTYEQYF. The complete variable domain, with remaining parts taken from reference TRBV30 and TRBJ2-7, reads SQTIHQWPATLVQPVGSPLSLECTVEGTSNPNLYWYRQAAGRGLQLLFYSVGIGQISSEVPQNLSASRPQDRQFILSSKKLLLSDSGFYLCAWASGGTYEQYFGPGTRLTVT.

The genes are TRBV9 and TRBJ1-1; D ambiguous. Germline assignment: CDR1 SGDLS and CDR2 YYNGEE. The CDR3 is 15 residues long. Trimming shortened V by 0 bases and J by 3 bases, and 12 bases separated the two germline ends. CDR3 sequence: CASSVDQVLDTEAFF. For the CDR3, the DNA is TGTGCCAGCAGCGTAGATCAGGTTTTGGACACTGAAGCTTTCTTT.

CDR3 coding DNA: TGTGCCAGCAGCCCAGGGACAGGGCGGCATTCACCCCTCCACTTT. Translated: CASSPGTGRHSPLHF. The V call is TRBV27, the J call TRBJ1-6; 9 bases match TRBD1. Per the germline V gene, CDR1 is MNHEY and CDR2 is SMNVEV (reference sequence). V lost 6 bases to trimming and J lost 8 bases; unmatched junction nucleotides: 8. The length of the CDR3 is 15 residues.